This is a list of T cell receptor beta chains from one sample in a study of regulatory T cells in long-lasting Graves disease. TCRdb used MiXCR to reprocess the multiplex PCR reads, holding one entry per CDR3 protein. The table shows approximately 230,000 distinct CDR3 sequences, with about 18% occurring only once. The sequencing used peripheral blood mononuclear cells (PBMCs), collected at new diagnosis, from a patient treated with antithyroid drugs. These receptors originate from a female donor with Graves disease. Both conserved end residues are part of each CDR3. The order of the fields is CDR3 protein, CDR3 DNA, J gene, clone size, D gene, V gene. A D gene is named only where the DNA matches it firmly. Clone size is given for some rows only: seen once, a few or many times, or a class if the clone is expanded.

cdr3_aa: CASSFGAGVDEQFF
cdr3_nt: TGTGCCAGCAGTTTTGGGGCCGGGGTCGATGAGCAGTTCTTC
j_call: TRBJ2-1
clone_size: once
d_call: .
v_call: TRBV12-3/TRBV12-4

cdr3_aa: CASSFRLATSTDTQYF
cdr3_nt: TGCGCCAGCAGCTTCAGACTAGCGACTAGCACAGATACGCAGTATTTT
j_call: TRBJ2-3
clone_size: .
d_call: TRBD2
v_call: TRBV5-1

cdr3_aa: CASSLWQGLNTEAFF
cdr3_nt: TGTGCCAGCAGCTTGTGGCAGGGGCTGAACACTGAAGCTTTCTTT
j_call: TRBJ1-1
clone_size: many
d_call: .
v_call: TRBV5-5

cdr3_aa: CASLPIDGQDGYTF
cdr3_nt: TGTGCCAGCCTACCCATCGACGGACAGGATGGCTACACCTTC
j_call: TRBJ1-2
clone_size: many
d_call: TRBD1
v_call: TRBV28

cdr3_aa: CAWSVAGGHQPQHF
cdr3_nt: TGTGCCTGGAGTGTCGCAGGGGGGCATCAGCCCCAGCATTTT
j_call: TRBJ1-5
clone_size: many
d_call: TRBD1
v_call: TRBV30

cdr3_aa: CASSQGLAEYNEQFF
cdr3_nt: TGTGCCAGCAGCCAGGGACTAGCGGAGTACAATGAGCAGTTCTTC
j_call: TRBJ2-1
clone_size: few
d_call: TRBD2
v_call: TRBV28

cdr3_aa: CASTWDRKNTEAFF
cdr3_nt: TGTGCCAGTACTTGGGACAGAAAGAACACTGAAGCTTTCTTT
j_call: TRBJ1-1
clone_size: many
d_call: TRBD1
v_call: TRBV19

cdr3_aa: CAWSVDGGRQPQHF
cdr3_nt: TGTGCCTGGAGTGTTGACGGGGGTAGGCAGCCCCAGCATTTT
j_call: TRBJ1-5
clone_size: many
d_call: .
v_call: TRBV30

cdr3_aa: CASSPWTDPNEKLFF
cdr3_nt: TGTGCCAGCAGCCCTTGGACAGACCCTAATGAAAAACTGTTTTTT
j_call: TRBJ1-4
clone_size: many
d_call: .
v_call: TRBV5-6

cdr3_aa: CASSLSPRGASQETQYF
cdr3_nt: TGTGCCAGCAGCTTATCCCCCCGTGGGGCTTCGCAAGAGACCCAGTACTTC
j_call: TRBJ2-5
clone_size: many
d_call: .
v_call: TRBV5-5

cdr3_aa: CASSQLKNTGQLFF
cdr3_nt: TGTGCCAGCAGCCAACTTAAGAACACCGGGCAGCTGTTTTTT
j_call: TRBJ2-2
clone_size: .
d_call: .
v_call: TRBV27

cdr3_aa: CASSLVRDSYTDTQYF
cdr3_nt: TGTGCCAGCAGCTTAGTACGGGACAGCTACACAGATACGCAGTATTTT
j_call: TRBJ2-3
clone_size: many
d_call: TRBD1
v_call: TRBV9

cdr3_aa: CASSPVAGVGTGELFF
cdr3_nt: TGTGCCAGCAGCCCGGTAGCGGGAGTGGGCACCGGGGAGCTGTTTTTT
j_call: TRBJ2-2
clone_size: many
d_call: TRBD2
v_call: TRBV7-3

cdr3_aa: CAISQRQDTQYF
cdr3_nt: TGTGCCATCTCCCAGAGGCAGGATACGCAGTATTTT
j_call: TRBJ2-3
clone_size: many
d_call: .
v_call: TRBV10-3

cdr3_aa: CASSDRDRGTQETQYF
cdr3_nt: TGTGCCAGCAGCGACCGGGACAGGGGGACCCAAGAGACCCAGTACTTC
j_call: TRBJ2-5
clone_size: many
d_call: TRBD1
v_call: TRBV11-3

cdr3_aa: CASSPREGDYNEQFF
cdr3_nt: TGTGCCAGCAGCCCGCGGGAGGGCGATTACAATGAGCAGTTCTTC
j_call: TRBJ2-1
clone_size: .
d_call: TRBD2
v_call: TRBV7-2

cdr3_aa: CASSALVQGTQPQHF
cdr3_nt: TGTGCCAGCAGCGCCTTGGTACAGGGGACCCAGCCCCAGCATTTT
j_call: TRBJ1-5
clone_size: many
d_call: TRBD1
v_call: TRBV7-8

cdr3_aa: CASRERGGGTDTQYF
cdr3_nt: TGTGCCAGCAGGGAGCGAGGCGGCGGCACAGATACGCAGTATTTT
j_call: TRBJ2-3
clone_size: many
d_call: .
v_call: TRBV27

cdr3_aa: CASSMTGFTYEQYF
cdr3_nt: TGCGCCAGCAGCATGACAGGGTTTACCTACGAGCAGTACTTC
j_call: TRBJ2-7
clone_size: many
d_call: TRBD1
v_call: TRBV5-1

cdr3_aa: CASSLFQGNTEAFF
cdr3_nt: TGTGCCAGCAGCTTATTTCAGGGGAACACTGAAGCTTTCTTT
j_call: TRBJ1-1
clone_size: many
d_call: .
v_call: TRBV7-2

cdr3_aa: CASSPSPASAQETQYF
cdr3_nt: TGCGCCAGCAGCCCCAGCCCCGCTAGCGCACAAGAGACCCAGTACTTC
j_call: TRBJ2-5
clone_size: many
d_call: .
v_call: TRBV4-1

cdr3_aa: CASSFSFLTDTQYF
cdr3_nt: TGTGCCAGCAGCTTCTCGTTCCTCACAGATACGCAGTATTTT
j_call: TRBJ2-3
clone_size: .
d_call: .
v_call: TRBV7-9

cdr3_aa: CASSPRQGDTEAFF
cdr3_nt: TGTGCCAGCAGTCCACGACAGGGGGACACTGAAGCTTTCTTT
j_call: TRBJ1-1
clone_size: many
d_call: TRBD1
v_call: TRBV6-1

cdr3_aa: CASSLRAGVREQFF
cdr3_nt: TGTGCCAGCAGTTTACGCGCGGGGGTTCGGGAGCAGTTCTTC
j_call: TRBJ2-1
clone_size: many
d_call: TRBD2
v_call: TRBV12-3/TRBV12-4

cdr3_aa: CASNRDRGTYNEQFF
cdr3_nt: TGTGCCAGCAACCGAGACAGGGGTACCTACAATGAGCAGTTCTTC
j_call: TRBJ2-1
clone_size: .
d_call: TRBD1
v_call: TRBV7-9

cdr3_aa: CASKPHRGSDTEAFF
cdr3_nt: TGTGCCAGCAAGCCTCACAGGGGTTCCGACACTGAAGCTTTCTTT
j_call: TRBJ1-1
clone_size: .
d_call: TRBD1
v_call: TRBV12-3/TRBV12-4

cdr3_aa: CASSLARPGGAEAFF
cdr3_nt: TGTGCCAGCAGCTTAGCGCGTCCCGGGGGGGCTGAAGCTTTCTTT
j_call: TRBJ1-1
clone_size: .
d_call: .
v_call: TRBV7-8

cdr3_aa: CASSPPAQVTDTQYF
cdr3_nt: TGTGCCAGCAGCCCCCCCGCGCAGGTCACAGATACGCAGTATTTT
j_call: TRBJ2-3
clone_size: many
d_call: .
v_call: TRBV11-1

cdr3_aa: CASSFRDGSYEQYF
cdr3_nt: TGTGCCAGTAGTTTCCGGGACGGATCCTACGAGCAGTACTTC
j_call: TRBJ2-7
clone_size: many
d_call: .
v_call: TRBV19

cdr3_aa: CSGSGLAGDNEQFF
cdr3_nt: TGCAGCGGGTCGGGACTAGCGGGAGATAATGAGCAGTTCTTC
j_call: TRBJ2-1
clone_size: many
d_call: TRBD2
v_call: TRBV29-1

cdr3_aa: CASSLGLAGAEETQYF
cdr3_nt: TGTGCCAGCAGCTTGGGACTAGCGGGAGCTGAGGAGACCCAGTACTTC
j_call: TRBJ2-5
clone_size: few
d_call: TRBD2
v_call: TRBV5-5

cdr3_aa: CASSIYSGVVYNEQFF
cdr3_nt: TGTGCCAGCAGCATTTACTCAGGGGTGGTCTACAATGAGCAGTTCTTC
j_call: TRBJ2-1
clone_size: many
d_call: .
v_call: TRBV7-8

cdr3_aa: CASSQLSGPQSYEQYF
cdr3_nt: TGTGCCAGCAGTCAGCTCAGCGGCCCCCAGTCCTACGAGCAGTACTTC
j_call: TRBJ2-7
clone_size: .
d_call: .
v_call: TRBV6-1

cdr3_aa: CASSLRGKGETQYF
cdr3_nt: TGTGCCAGCAGCTTACGAGGGAAGGGGGAGACCCAGTACTTC
j_call: TRBJ2-5
clone_size: many
d_call: .
v_call: TRBV11-2

cdr3_aa: CASRGTGYYEQYF
cdr3_nt: TGTGCCAGCAGGGGGACAGGGTACTACGAGCAGTACTTC
j_call: TRBJ2-7
clone_size: many
d_call: TRBD1
v_call: TRBV12-3/TRBV12-4

cdr3_aa: CASSSFYNEQFF
cdr3_nt: TGTGCCAGCAGTTCATTTTACAATGAGCAGTTCTTC
j_call: TRBJ2-1
clone_size: few
d_call: .
v_call: TRBV6-2/TRBV6-3

cdr3_aa: CASSQVGEGRGEQYF
cdr3_nt: TGTGCCAGCAGCCAAGTGGGGGAGGGCCGGGGGGAGCAGTACTTC
j_call: TRBJ2-7
clone_size: many
d_call: TRBD2
v_call: TRBV4-2

cdr3_aa: CASSDSSHSYYNEQFF
cdr3_nt: TGTGCCAGCAGTGACTCTTCCCACTCCTATTACAATGAGCAGTTCTTC
j_call: TRBJ2-1
clone_size: many
d_call: .
v_call: TRBV6-1

cdr3_aa: CSAPGTSGRTDEQFF
cdr3_nt: TGCAGTGCTCCCGGGACTAGCGGGAGGACAGATGAGCAGTTCTTC
j_call: TRBJ2-1
clone_size: many
d_call: TRBD2
v_call: TRBV20-1

cdr3_aa: CASSLVLLSEQFF
cdr3_nt: TGCGCCAGCAGCTTGGTCTTGCTCAGTGAGCAGTTCTTC
j_call: TRBJ2-1
clone_size: few
d_call: .
v_call: TRBV5-1

cdr3_aa: CASSLRGEYGYTF
cdr3_nt: TGTGCCAGCAGCCTCAGGGGGGAATATGGCTACACCTTC
j_call: TRBJ1-2
clone_size: many
d_call: TRBD1
v_call: TRBV27

cdr3_aa: CASSLDSQQETQYF
cdr3_nt: TGTGCCAGCAGCTTAGACTCCCAGCAAGAGACCCAGTACTTC
j_call: TRBJ2-5
clone_size: many
d_call: .
v_call: TRBV7-2

cdr3_aa: CASSPTREGPTGELFF
cdr3_nt: TGTGCCAGCTCACCTACGCGGGAGGGCCCCACCGGGGAGCTGTTTTTT
j_call: TRBJ2-2
clone_size: many
d_call: TRBD2
v_call: TRBV18

cdr3_aa: CSAQTSGSQNEQFF
cdr3_nt: TGCAGTGCTCAGACTAGCGGGAGTCAAAATGAGCAGTTCTTC
j_call: TRBJ2-1
clone_size: .
d_call: TRBD2
v_call: TRBV20-1

cdr3_aa: CASSYYLAGGPVNEQFF
cdr3_nt: TGTGCCAGCAGTTACTATCTAGCGGGAGGGCCAGTAAATGAGCAGTTCTTC
j_call: TRBJ2-1
clone_size: many
d_call: TRBD2
v_call: TRBV6-2/TRBV6-3

cdr3_aa: CSARQVSVLSEQYF
cdr3_nt: TGCAGTGCTCGACAGGTATCGGTTCTCTCCGAGCAGTACTTC
j_call: TRBJ2-7
clone_size: .
d_call: .
v_call: TRBV20-1

cdr3_aa: CAISLSGTTDTQYF
cdr3_nt: TGTGCCATCAGCCTTAGCGGCACCACAGATACGCAGTATTTT
j_call: TRBJ2-3
clone_size: many
d_call: .
v_call: TRBV10-3

cdr3_aa: CASSQEVKRTQYF
cdr3_nt: TGCGCCAGCAGCCAAGAGGTAAAACGTACGCAGTATTTT
j_call: TRBJ2-3
clone_size: many
d_call: .
v_call: TRBV4-3

cdr3_aa: CASSADHSYNEQFF
cdr3_nt: TGTGCCAGCAGCGCGGACCACTCCTACAATGAGCAGTTCTTC
j_call: TRBJ2-1
clone_size: many
d_call: .
v_call: TRBV7-8

cdr3_aa: CASSPIAGGPWGEQYF
cdr3_nt: TGTGCCAGCAGCCCAATAGCGGGAGGGCCCTGGGGCGAGCAGTACTTC
j_call: TRBJ2-7
clone_size: once
d_call: TRBD2
v_call: TRBV12-3/TRBV12-4

cdr3_aa: CATSRDRTGDGSTDTQYF
cdr3_nt: TGTGCCACCAGCAGAGATAGGACAGGCGATGGGAGCACAGATACGCAGTATTTT
j_call: TRBJ2-3
clone_size: many
d_call: TRBD1
v_call: TRBV15

cdr3_aa: CASSWDRDYDPEQYF
cdr3_nt: TGTGCCAGCAGCTGGGACCGGGACTACGACCCCGAGCAGTACTTC
j_call: TRBJ2-7
clone_size: many
d_call: TRBD2
v_call: TRBV11-2

cdr3_aa: CAWTAGEEKLFF
cdr3_nt: TGTGCCTGGACAGCAGGGGAGGAAAAACTGTTTTTT
j_call: TRBJ1-4
clone_size: many
d_call: .
v_call: TRBV30

cdr3_aa: CASAGQGVTGYTF
cdr3_nt: TGTGCCAGCGCAGGACAGGGCGTAACCGGCTACACCTTC
j_call: TRBJ1-2
clone_size: many
d_call: TRBD1
v_call: TRBV19

cdr3_aa: CSARPGRPSYEQYF
cdr3_nt: TGCAGTGCCAGACCCGGGAGGCCCTCCTACGAGCAGTACTTC
j_call: TRBJ2-7
clone_size: many
d_call: TRBD2
v_call: TRBV20-1